The rows below give T cell receptor beta chains drawn from one sample of a study of blood T cells in healthy people across ages. TCRdb passed the 5' RACE reads through MiXCR, listing each CDR3 protein once. The data contain about 840,000 distinct CDR3 sequences, under 35% of them singletons. Another study also made use of these data, one on T cells of mothers and their children.

The specimen was blood. The receptor source for this set is a woman between 40 and 50 years old in good health. Both conserved end residues are part of each CDR3. A D gene is named only where the DNA matches it firmly. Clone size is stated in some rows and not others, as once, few, many or a class when expanded.

J gene	V gene	D gene	clone size	CDR3 protein	CDR3 DNA
TRBJ2-1	TRBV7-9	.	many	CASSSGTPTYNEQFF	TGTGCCAGCAGCTCCGGGACTCCGACCTACAATGAGCAGTTCTTC
TRBJ1-1	TRBV21-1	.	.	CASSEDLNTEAFF	TGTGCCAGCAGCGAGGACCTGAACACTGAAGCTTTCTTT
TRBJ2-3	TRBV6-4	.	many	CASSDSPLDTQYF	TGTGCCAGCAGTGACTCGCCACTAGATACGCAGTATTTT
TRBJ2-2	TRBV2	.	.	CASSDAGTTGELFF	TGTGCCAGCAGTGATGCAGGGACCACCGGGGAGCTGTTTTTT
TRBJ1-5	TRBV9	.	few	CASSPAAGESQPQHF	TGTGCCAGCAGCCCAGCCGCAGGGGAAAGTCAGCCCCAGCATTTT
TRBJ2-1	TRBV12-5	.	few	CASGKDTNNEQFF	TGTGCTAGTGGTAAGGACACTAACAATGAGCAGTTCTTC
TRBJ2-7	TRBV20-1	TRBD2	few	CSATRLAGEQQYF	TGCAGTGCTACGAGACTAGCGGGGGAACAACAGTACTTC
TRBJ1-4	TRBV18	.	many	CASSPQNEKLFF	TGTGCCAGCTCCCCGCAGAATGAAAAACTGTTTTTT
TRBJ2-7	TRBV7-6	.	many	CASSPRQGREDEQYF	TGTGCCAGCAGCCCACGACAGGGACGGGAGGACGAGCAGTACTTC
TRBJ1-2	TRBV12-3/TRBV12-4	.	.	CASSPDSNGYTF	TGTGCCAGCAGTCCCGATTCAAATGGCTACACCTTC
TRBJ2-7	TRBV3-1	.	.	CAGSQGCYEQYF	TGTGCCGGCAGCCAAGGGTGTTACGAGCAGTACTTC
TRBJ2-1	TRBV4-1	.	.	CASSQVIQETQFF	TGCGCCAGCAGCCAAGTGATCCAAGAGACCCAGTTCTTC
TRBJ2-3	TRBV15	.	.	CATSRAGTPGTQYF	TGTGCCACCAGCAGAGCTGGGACTCCTGGTACGCAGTATTTT
TRBJ2-1	TRBV13	TRBD1	.	CASIAGQGYNEQFF	TGTGCCAGCATCGCGGGACAGGGCTACAATGAGCAGTTCTTC
TRBJ1-2	TRBV19	.	.	CASTRADYGYTF	TGTGCCAGCACACGGGCTGACTATGGCTACACCTTC
TRBJ2-6	TRBV7-9	.	few	CASSLGEGIQRSGANVLTF	TGTGCCAGCAGCTTAGGGGAAGGTATACAGCGCTCTGGGGCCAACGTCCTGACTTTC
TRBJ1-2	TRBV5-1	.	many	CASSYKDINYGYTF	TGCGCCAGCAGCTACAAGGACATTAACTATGGCTACACCTTC
TRBJ1-1	TRBV7-2	.	.	CASRTGRVNTEAFF	TGTGCCAGCAGAACCGGACGGGTGAACACTGAAGCTTTCTTT
TRBJ2-1	TRBV18	TRBD1	few	CASSSRGRTFNEQFF	TGTGCCAGCTCGAGCAGGGGGCGGACTTTCAATGAGCAGTTCTTC
TRBJ2-1	TRBV19	.	.	CASSMGLGLGYNEQFF	TGTGCCAGTAGTATGGGTTTGGGGTTAGGGTACAATGAGCAGTTCTTC
TRBJ2-6	TRBV7-2	TRBD1	many	CASSWTGTVGSGANVLTF	TGTGCCAGCAGCTGGACCGGGACAGTGGGCTCTGGGGCCAACGTCCTGACTTTC
TRBJ1-4	TRBV4-3	.	.	CASSPGPGVNSVEKLFF	TGCGCCAGCAGCCCGGGGCCAGGAGTAAACTCGGTCGAAAAACTGTTTTTT
TRBJ2-7	TRBV6-2/TRBV6-3	.	.	CASSYYRSYEQYF	TGTGCCAGCAGTTACTATCGGTCCTACGAGCAGTACTTC